This entry lists 24 T cell receptor beta chains sequenced from one sample in a study of blood T cell repertoires in COVID-19. Generated by immunoSEQ multiplex PCR, the TCRdb table keeps only in-frame clones and is missing some. The table lists nearly 200,000 clones, about 80% of them singletons. The sequenced sample consisted of peripheral blood. These receptors were taken from a human donor with acute or convalescent COVID-19. The donor label of this sample is uncertain.

The V gene is TRBV28, the J gene TRBJ1-5; the match to TRBD1 covers 8 bases. V gave up 5 bases and J gave up 0 bases; unmatched junction bases: 9. The CDR3 is 17 residues long. CDR1 and CDR2 from the germline V gene are MDHEN and SYDVKM. In DNA form, the CDR3 reads TGTGCCAGCAGTCCACTCCCGGGACAGGTTAGCAATCAGCCCCAGCATTTT. It is translated as CASSPLPGQVSNQPQHF. Together with reference TRBV28 and TRBJ1-5, the CDR3 gives the full variable domain: DVKVTQSSRYLVKRTGEKVFLECVQDMDHENMFWYRQDPGLGLRLIYFSYDVKMKEKGDIPEGYSVSREKKERFSLILESASTNQTSMYLCASSPLPGQVSNQPQHFGDGTRLSIL.

The V call is TRBV27, the J call TRBJ1-4; 8 bases map to TRBD1. The CDR3 covers 16 residues. With 2 bases clipped from V and 11 bases from J, the junction kept 13 bases outside the gene matches. Germline V lookup: CDR1 MNHEY, CDR2 SMNVEV (reference sequence). The CDR3 sequence: CASSLARGGTGLKLFF. The CDR3 DNA is TGTGCCAGCAGTTTAGCTAGGGGGGGGACAGGTCTCAAACTGTTTTTT.

This CDR3 reads CATSDLQQGRTFF. DNA for the CDR3: TGTGCCACCAGTGATTTGCAGCAGGGAAGAACTTTCTTT. This chain links TRBV24-1 with TRBJ1-1; tentative D call: TRBD1 (5 bases). Germline loops: CDR1 KGHDR, CDR2 SFDVKD. The CDR3 runs to 13 residues. The ends were cut back, 0 bases at V and 12 bases at J, with 13 bases in the middle.

The gene calls are TRBV7-2 and TRBJ2-7, with 10 bases lining up with TRBD2. This CDR3 is 15 amino acids long. Germline V gene data show CDR1 as SGHTA and CDR2 as FQGNSA. Losses at the gene ends were 5 bases for V and 0 bases for J; bases not matched to a gene: 4. CDR3 protein: CASSTSGTISYEQYF. The DNA for the CDR3 is TGTGCCAGCAGCACTAGCGGGACCATCTCCTACGAGCAGTACTTC.

V is TRBV19 and J is TRBJ1-2, with 8 positions matching TRBD1. The trim removed 7 bases at V and 8 bases at J, leaving 15 bases unmatched. CDR1 is LNHDA and CDR2 is SQIVND in the germline V gene (reference sequence). This CDR3 is 15 amino acids long. The CDR3 loop is CASTPYRGLGEGYTF. DNA of the CDR3: TGTGCCAGTACCCCCTACAGGGGGTTAGGAGAAGGCTACACCTTC.

The chain combines TRBV6-1 with TRBJ1-3, with unresolved D. Trimming removed 6 bases from V and 4 bases from J, with 10 bases in between. CDR3 length: 13 amino acids. Germline V lookup: CDR1 MNHNS, CDR2 SASEGT. The CDR3, as DNA: TGTGCCAGCAGGGACTCCAACGGAAACACCATATATTTT. It encodes CASRDSNGNTIYF.

The chain joins TRBV7-8 to TRBJ2-3, with D tentatively TRBD1 (5 bases). The V end lost 11 bases, the J end lost 5 bases, and 26 bases lay between the germline ends. There are 16 residues in the CDR3. The germline V gene has CDR1 SGHVS and CDR2 FQNEAQ. CDR3 in amino acids: CASSFAGIRSVDTQYF. The CDR3 nucleotides read TGTGCCTCCAGCTTTGCAGGGATTCGGTCGGTAGATACGCAGTATTTT.

The chain employs TRBV3-1 (or the pseudogene TRBV3-2) and TRBJ1-2; weak D call: TRBD1 (6 bases). Germline V CDR1 and CDR2: LGHDT, YNNKEL (reference sequence). The CDR3 has 16 residues. Trimming pared 0 bases from V and 6 bases from J, leaving 17 bases between. For the CDR3, the DNA is TGTGCCAGCAGCCAAGACATGAGGGCAGGGGCCCATGGCTACACCTTC. Residues: CASSQDMRAGAHGYTF.

The chain combines TRBV7-9 with TRBJ2-1; no definite D call. CDR1 SEHNR and CDR2 FQNEAQ come from the germline V gene (reference sequence). V lost 0 bases and J 4 bases, leaving 7 bases between the germline ends. The CDR3 has 14 residues. This CDR3 reads CASSLAIVYNEQFF. For the CDR3, the DNA is TGTGCCAGCAGCTTAGCAATAGTATACAATGAGCAGTTCTTC.

The chain is built from TRBV2 and TRBJ2-7; D uncertain. Germline CDR1 and CDR2: SNHLY and FYNNEI. The CDR3 has 14 amino acids. V shed 2 bases and J shed 1 base, with 9 bases lying between them. The chain's CDR3 is CASSEPARSYEQYF. As DNA, the CDR3 is TGTGCCAGCAGTGAACCAGCGAGGTCCTACGAGCAGTACTTC.

CDR3 DNA sequence: TGTGCCAGCAGGTGGGGGCGGCAGGGGAACACTGAAGCTTTCTTT. The encoded protein is CASRWGRQGNTEAFF. The rearrangement uses TRBV7-2 and TRBJ1-1, with D perhaps matching TRBD1 (6 bases). V shed 6 bases and J shed 1 base, with 15 bases lying between them. There are 15 residues in the CDR3. Germline V CDR1 and CDR2: SGHTA, FQGNSA.

With regard to this clone: The identical CDR3 is also encoded by other nucleotide sequences in the sample. The V and J genes are TRBV9 and TRBJ1-3; tentative D call: TRBD1 (6 bases). V was trimmed by 0 bases and J by 0 bases, leaving 10 bases between them. Germline lookup yields CDR1 SGDLS and CDR2 YYNGEE. This CDR3 contains 16 residues. The CDR3 protein is CASSVAGAGSGNTIYF. CDR3 bases: TGTGCCAGCAGCGTAGCAGGGGCCGGCTCTGGAAACACCATATATTTT.

This rearrangement joins TRBV7-9 to TRBJ1-4; D remains unclear. Trimming stripped 8 bases from V and 4 bases from J, with 8 bases between. The germline CDR1 and CDR2 sequences are SEHNR and FQNEAQ (reference sequence). CDR3 size: 12 residues. The CDR3 spells CASGRSNEKLFF. CDR3 DNA: TGTGCCAGCGGCAGAAGTAATGAAAAACTGTTTTTT.

The rearrangement links TRBV2 to TRBJ2-2; weak D call: TRBD2 (5 bases). The CDR3 contains 13 residues. Germline loops: CDR1 SNHLY, CDR2 FYNNEI. V was pared by 6 bases and J by 3 bases, with 8 bases between. CDR3 sequence (DNA): TGTGCCAGCAGGGGAGAGGACACCGGGGAGCTGTTTTTT. Amino acid sequence: CASRGEDTGELFF.

The CDR3 nucleotides read TGTGCCAGCAGTTCCAGACAAATCCTGGGGGCCGAGCAGTACTTC. It codes for CASSSRQILGAEQYF. This chain links TRBV28 with TRBJ2-7, with D tentatively TRBD1 (6 bases). With 4 bases removed from V and 6 bases from J, the gap between germline ends came to 19 bases. Germline V lookup: CDR1 MDHEN, CDR2 SYDVKM. This CDR3 region has 15 residues.

This clone was recorded only once. This chain's CDR3 is CASSIDRTVSTEAFF. The CDR3 bases are TGTGCCAGTAGTATAGATCGAACCGTGAGCACTGAAGCTTTCTTT. The chain couples TRBV19 to TRBJ1-1; unclear D gene. CDR1 and CDR2 (germline): LNHDA, SQIVND (reference sequence). The CDR3 loop spans 15 amino acids. The ends were cut back, 0 bases at V and 4 bases at J, with 12 bases in the middle.

This chain uses TRBV28 with TRBJ1-6; 8 nucleotides agree with TRBD1. Per germline, CDR1 MDHEN and CDR2 SYDVKM. Unmatched junction bases numbered 4, after V lost 4 bases and J lost 8 bases. This CDR3 has 14 amino acids. The CDR3: CASSWTGNDSPLHF. CDR3 sequence (DNA): TGTGCCAGCAGTTGGACAGGGAACGATTCACCCCTCCACTTT.

This clone is a singleton in its sample. CDR3 in amino acids: CASSIDLASGTYNEQFF. The CDR3 coding sequence is TGTGCCAGTAGTATAGATTTGGCTAGCGGGACCTACAATGAGCAGTTCTTC. The rearrangement joins TRBV19 to TRBJ2-1; 9 bases fit TRBD2. The V gene's germline CDR1 is LNHDA and CDR2 SQIVND (reference sequence). V dropped 0 bases and J dropped 2; count of bases not matched to a gene: 5. The CDR3 runs 17 residues.

The chain links TRBV4-1 to TRBJ1-5; maybe TRBD1 (5 bases). The CDR3 is 14 amino acids. CDR1 and CDR2 (germline): MGHRA, YSYEKL. V was shortened by 1 base and J by 6 bases, with 10 bases between the two germline ends. CDR3 DNA: TGCGCCAGCAGCCAAGGCCAGGGCCTTCAGCCCCAGCATTTT. Translated, it gives CASSQGQGLQPQHF.

This chain uses TRBV25-1 with TRBJ2-1; 9 nucleotides line up with TRBD2. The CDR3 contains 15 residues. CDR1 MGHDK and CDR2 SYGVNS come from the germline V gene. J was trimmed by 4 bases and V by 5 bases; bases with no gene match: 6. The CDR3 here is CASSRAGGSYNEQFF. In DNA form, the CDR3 reads TGTGCCAGCAGTAGAGCGGGAGGTAGTTACAATGAGCAGTTCTTC.

This clone was detected a few times. The V gene is TRBV5-1, the J gene TRBJ1-1; D is unresolved. The germline V and J ends were trimmed by 4 bases and 7 bases, with 23 bases remaining between them. The length of the CDR3 is 16 residues. Germline assignment: CDR1 SGHRS and CDR2 YFSETQ. CDR3 protein: CASSPQTGWQKSEAFF. CDR3 bases: TGCGCCAGCAGCCCCCAGACGGGTTGGCAGAAAAGTGAAGCTTTCTTT. Looking up the rest from reference TRBV5-1 and TRBJ1-1 gives the full variable domain: KAGVTQTPRYLIKTRGQQVTLSCSPISGHRSVSWYQQTPGQGLQFLFEYFSETQRNKGNFPGRFSGRQFSNSRSEMNVSTLELGDSALYLCASSPQTGWQKSEAFFGQGTRLTVV.

J is TRBJ1-2 and V is TRBV5-6; D perhaps matches TRBD1 (6 bases). The CDR3 spans 15 residues. In germline, CDR1 is SGHDT, CDR2 YYEEEE. Trimming removed 0 bases from V and 4 bases from J, with 13 bases in between. Here the CDR3 reads CASSLVSTGLYGYTF. The CDR3 bases are TGTGCCAGCAGCTTGGTTTCGACAGGCCTCTATGGCTACACCTTC.

The rearrangement uses TRBV6-2 or TRBV6-3 and TRBJ1-5; D unresolved. With 0 bases removed from V and 6 bases from J, the gap between germline ends came to 6 bases. CDR3 length equals 13 residues. The germline V gene encodes CDR1 MNHEY and CDR2 SVGEGT. CDR3 amino acids: CASSYSEVQPQHF. The CDR3 DNA sequence: TGTGCCAGCAGTTACTCCGAGGTTCAGCCCCAGCATTTT.

The chain recombines TRBV7-8 with TRBJ2-3, with 9 bases aligning to TRBD2. Germline CDR1 and CDR2: SGHVS and FQNEAQ. The ends lost 3 bases at V and 6 bases at J; junction bases unmatched: 22. The CDR3 spans 20 residues. Written as DNA, the CDR3 is TGTGCCAGCAGCTTCCATTCGGCGGGAGGGCCGCTATCGGTCGCCGATACGCAGTATTTT. Its translation: CASSFHSAGGPLSVADTQYF.